This TCR beta chain was found in a study of shared clonotypes between healthy human individuals. Notes on the study in general: Clonotypes shared by all four donors outscored non-shared clonotypes in generation probability. Researchers sampled blood only, noting tissue repertoires likely differ. Naive subsets usually exceeded memory subsets in estimated richness. The naive CD4 repertoires of several donors were compared, and around 4.9% of clonotypes were shared.

Libraries were prepared by immunoSEQ multiplex PCR; TCRdb keeps only in-frame clonotypes and omits some of them. Counted here are over 2,000,000 clones, 85% to 95% occurring once; the ten biggest clones make up about 1.7%. The naive CD8 population came from CD45RO-negative cells selected for CCR7, without terminally differentiated effector memory CD45RA+ cells. The CDR3 runs 13 residues. Looked up from germline, CDR1 is SEHNR and CDR2 is FQNEAQ (reference sequence). Trimming shortened V by 5 bases and J by 5 bases, and 12 bases separated the two germline ends. A remark on this clone: Its antigen is as yet unknown. Other DNA sequences in the sample encode the same CDR3.

The sequence was obtained from a man between 18 and 29 years old in good health. Some clones in this sample may be carry-over from other donors' samples. The V gene is TRBV7-9, the J gene TRBJ1-2, with D possibly matching TRBD1 (6 bases). What was sequenced was naive CD8+ T cells from PBMCs. CDR3 nucleotide sequence: TGTGCCAGCAGCCCGAGGACAGATTATGGCTACACCTTC. Translating gives CASSPRTDYGYTF.